Shown below are 30 T cell receptor beta chains from a single sample sequenced in a study of T cell responses to AZD1222 COVID-19 vaccine. Method: immunoSEQ multiplex PCR; TCRdb's copy keeps in-frame clones and lacks some. The data contain 140,000 to 150,000 clones, about 92% of them singletons. The sequenced sample was peripheral blood, obtained 28 days after the second AZD1222 dose. These receptors all come from an adult who received the AZD1222 COVID-19 vaccine.

The chain couples TRBV10-3 to TRBJ1-2; 7 bases are shared with TRBD1. This CDR3 is built from 15 residues. V dropped 2 bases and J dropped 8; count of bases not matched to a gene: 11. Germline V lookup: CDR1 ENHRY, CDR2 SYGVKD. The CDR3 bases are TGTGCCATCAGTGAGAGAGGGGGCGAGGTTGGAGGCTACACCTTC. It codes for CAISERGGEVGGYTF.

The chain has TRBV29-1 and TRBJ1-5; a weak D match, TRBD1 (5 bases). Trimming took off 7 bases at V and 7 bases at J, with 17 bases between the two ends. Germline lookup yields CDR1 SQVTM and CDR2 ANQGSEA. There are 13 residues in the CDR3. The CDR3 DNA is TGCAGCGCTATCCCCGGGGGTGGGCAGCCCCAGCATTTT. As protein: CSAIPGGGQPQHF.

The chain carries TRBV10-3 and TRBJ2-5; D gene unclear. V lost 8 bases and J lost 0, with 16 bases in between. The CDR3 spans 15 residues. From germline, CDR1 is ENHRY and CDR2 SYGVKD. CDR3 nucleotides: TGTGCCATCTCGGTGACCGACACGTACCAAGAGACCCAGTACTTC. This codes for CAISVTDTYQETQYF.

The V call is TRBV5-6, the J call TRBJ2-1; 9 bases match TRBD1. Germline V lookup: CDR1 SGHDT, CDR2 YYEEEE. CDR3 length equals 14 residues. The ends lost 4 bases at V and 9 bases at J; junction bases unmatched: 8. The CDR3 is CASSRSGTGFEQFF. The CDR3 region has the DNA TGTGCCAGCAGCCGGTCCGGGACAGGGTTTGAGCAGTTCTTC. Full variable domain (remainder filled in from reference TRBV5-6 and TRBJ2-1): DAGVTQSPTHLIKTRGQQVTLRCSPKSGHDTVSWYQQALGQGPQFIFQYYEEEERQRGNFPDRFSGHQFPNYSSELNVNALLLGDSALYLCASSRSGTGFEQFFGPGTRLTVL.

The chain is built from TRBV6-5 and TRBJ2-2, with TRBD2 identical over 10 bases. The CDR3 extends over 15 amino acids. V shed 5 bases and J 9 bases; nucleotides not matched to a gene: 9. The V gene's germline CDR1 is MNHEY and CDR2 SVGAGI. The chain's CDR3 is CASSRTGTSVRELFF. DNA of the CDR3: TGTGCCAGCAGTCGAACCGGGACTAGCGTCAGGGAGCTGTTTTTT.

V usage is TRBV13 and J usage is TRBJ2-7; 7 bases are a match to TRBD1. V shed 2 bases and J 9 bases; nucleotides not matched to a gene: 4. Germline V gene sequence: CDR1 PRHDT, CDR2 FYEKMQ (reference sequence). The length of the CDR3 is 12 residues. Here the CDR3 DNA reads TGTGCCAGCAGCTTAATGAACAGGGGGCAGTACTTC. Amino acid sequence: CASSLMNRGQYF.

The chain joins TRBV28 to TRBJ1-1; 7 bases are shared with TRBD1. V was clipped by 5 bases and J by 7 bases; unmatched bases: 7. CDR1 is MDHEN and CDR2 is SYDVKM in the germline V gene. This CDR3 contains 13 residues. In nucleotides, the CDR3 is TGTGCCAGCAGTCCGCCGGGACAGCGTGAAGCTTTCTTT. This gives the protein CASSPPGQREAFF.

This clone is a singleton in its sample. The rearrangement links TRBV7-8 to TRBJ2-7; a possible D gene is TRBD1 (5 bases). CDR1 and CDR2 from the germline V gene are SGHVS and FQNEAQ. There are 13 residues in the CDR3. Trimming stripped 5 bases from V and 3 bases from J, with 11 bases between. The CDR3 sequence: CASSLSTVYEQYF. CDR3 sequence (DNA): TGTGCCAGCAGCCTATCGACAGTCTACGAGCAGTACTTC.

Only one count was recorded for this clone. V and J are TRBV7-2 and TRBJ2-1; 7 bases are a match to TRBD2. Germline V gives CDR1 SGHTA, CDR2 FQGNSA. The CDR3 spans 15 residues. V lost 3 bases, J lost 2 bases, and 4 bases stayed unmatched. Here the CDR3 DNA reads TGTGCCAGCAGCTTGGGCGGGAGTACCTACAATGAGCAGTTCTTC. This encodes CASSLGGSTYNEQFF.

The chain is built from TRBV24-1 and TRBJ2-3, with 8 positions matching TRBD2. Germline trimming cut 0 bases from V and 5 bases from J; bases unmatched to any gene: 12. The germline CDR1 and CDR2 sequences are KGHDR and SFDVKD. This CDR3 contains 18 residues. CDR3 region: CATSDLRMSGSQVDTQYF. The DNA of the CDR3 is TGTGCCACCAGTGATTTGCGGATGAGCGGGAGTCAGGTAGATACGCAGTATTTT.

The chain joins TRBV9 to TRBJ2-2; D assignment may be TRBD1 or TRBD2 (6 bases each). Germline V lookup: CDR1 SGDLS, CDR2 YYNGEE. The CDR3 sequence is 14 residues long. V lost 2 bases, J lost 2 bases, and 7 bases lay in between. The CDR3 nucleotides read TGTGCCAGCAGCGTGGGGGGCAACACCGGGGAGCTGTTTTTT. Protein sequence: CASSVGGNTGELFF.

The rearrangement uses TRBV18 and TRBJ1-1; D perhaps matches TRBD1 (5 bases). V gave up 5 bases and J gave up 0 bases, with 10 bases separating them. Germline CDR1 is KGHSH and CDR2 is LQKENI. The CDR3 has 14 residues. CDR3 DNA: TGTGCCAGCTCAGCGACAGCCGTGAACACTGAAGCTTTCTTT. The encoded protein is CASSATAVNTEAFF.

This chain joins TRBV19 and TRBJ2-2; TRBD1 aligns across 7 bases. Germline V gene sequence: CDR1 LNHDA, CDR2 SQIVND (reference sequence). J gave up 4 bases and V 6 bases, and 8 bases lay outside the gene matches. There are 15 residues in the CDR3. CDR3 coding DNA: TGTGCCAGTAGCAAACAGGGGATCCGCACCGGGGAGCTGTTTTTT. This encodes CASSKQGIRTGELFF.

The CDR3 nucleotides are TGCGCCAGCAGCCAAGATACCAGGGCGAGCTCCTATAATTCACCCCTCCACTTT. It specifies CASSQDTRASSYNSPLHF. The rearrangement uses TRBV4-1 and TRBJ1-6, with D perhaps TRBD1 (5 bases). Germline CDR1 MGHRA, CDR2 YSYEKL. V was trimmed by 0 bases and J by 0 bases, leaving 12 bases between them. The CDR3 has 18 amino acids.

The V call is TRBV6-4, the J call TRBJ1-2, with D unclear. CDR3 length: 14 amino acids. The V end was cut by 0 bases, the J end by 9 bases, with 14 bases between. CDR1 is MRHNA, CDR2 SNTAGT, per germline. The CDR3 is CASSDSGRPLSYTF. CDR3 nucleotides: TGTGCCAGCAGTGACTCCGGTAGGCCCCTGAGCTACACCTTC.

DNA for the CDR3: TGCAGCGTTGTCGGGAAAGCCTACAATGAGCAGTTCTTC. Residues: CSVVGKAYNEQFF. This sequence joins TRBV29-1 and TRBJ2-1, with D possibly being TRBD2 (5 bases). CDR3 length equals 13 residues. V was clipped by 4 bases and J by 2 bases, with 9 bases between them. Germline V lookup: CDR1 SQVTM, CDR2 ANQGSEA.

The chain combines TRBV2 with TRBJ1-1; D is undetermined. The germline V gene has CDR1 SNHLY and CDR2 FYNNEI. The CDR3 runs to 12 residues. Trimming removed 7 bases at V and 1 base at J, with 7 bases between. The CDR3 loop reads CASKRQNTEAFF. As DNA, the CDR3 is TGTGCCAGCAAGCGGCAGAACACTGAAGCTTTCTTT.

The rearrangement links TRBV6-5 to TRBJ1-5; D unresolved. Per the germline V gene, CDR1 is MNHEY and CDR2 is SVGAGI. The CDR3 length is 13 residues. The V end lost 2 bases, the J end lost 3 bases, and 5 bases lay between the germline ends. CDR3 residues: CASSYLINQPQHF. DNA for the CDR3: TGTGCCAGCAGTTACCTCATCAATCAGCCCCAGCATTTT.

The chain employs TRBV14 and TRBJ1-5; D remains unclear. Germline V CDR1 and CDR2: SGHDN, FVKESK. Trimming took off 1 base at V and 3 bases at J, with 10 bases between the two ends. The CDR3 extends over 15 amino acids. The CDR3, as DNA: TGTGCCAGCAGCCAAGTATGGGGAAACAATCAGCCCCAGCATTTT. Protein product: CASSQVWGNNQPQHF.

As concerns this clone: Distinct nucleotide sequences in the sample also encode this CDR3. CDR3 sequence reads: CASSVGSYNEQFF. In DNA, the CDR3 is TGTGCCAGCAGCGTAGGTTCCTACAATGAGCAGTTCTTC. The chain has TRBV9 and TRBJ2-1; D gene ambiguous. CDR1 is SGDLS and CDR2 is YYNGEE in the germline V gene. V was shortened by 0 bases and J by 1 base, with 2 bases between the two germline ends. The CDR3 extends over 13 amino acids.

This chain's CDR3 is CASSIEDRLEGDEQFF. DNA for the CDR3: TGTGCCAGTAGTATCGAGGACCGTCTCGAAGGGGATGAGCAGTTCTTC. The chain joins TRBV19 to TRBJ2-1; a possible D gene is TRBD1 (5 bases). Germline CDR1 LNHDA, CDR2 SQIVND (reference sequence). The V end lost 3 bases, the J end lost 8 bases, and 20 bases lay between the germline ends. CDR3 length: 16 amino acids. The full variable domain, with the rest looked up from reference TRBV19 and TRBJ2-1, is DGGITQSPKYLFRKEGQNVTLSCEQNLNHDAMYWYRQDPGQGLRLIYYSQIVNDFQKGDIAEGYSVSREKKESFPLTVTSAQKNPTAFYLCASSIEDRLEGDEQFFGPGTRLTVL.

This clone was found once. The gene calls are TRBV2 and TRBJ1-2, with D perhaps matching TRBD1 (6 bases). This CDR3 spans 12 amino acids. The V end lost 2 bases, the J end lost 8 bases, and 9 bases lay between the germline ends. The V gene's germline CDR1 is SNHLY and CDR2 FYNNEI. The CDR3 region is CASSERGGGYTF. CDR3 coding DNA: TGTGCCAGCAGTGAACGGGGGGGCGGCTACACCTTC. The variable domain in full, completed from reference TRBV2 and TRBJ1-2, reads EPEVTQTPSHQVTQMGQEVILRCVPISNHLYFYWYRQILGQKVEFLVSFYNNEISEKSEIFDDQFSVERPDGSNFTLKIRSTKLEDSAMYFCASSERGGGYTFGSGTRLTVV.

This rearrangement joins TRBV18 to TRBJ1-1; D might be TRBD1 (6 bases). Looked up from germline, CDR1 is KGHSH and CDR2 is LQKENI. V lost 5 bases, J lost 6 bases, and 13 bases lay in between. The CDR3 totals 13 residues. This CDR3 is CASSEQGPSEAFF. CDR3 in DNA: TGTGCCAGCTCAGAACAGGGACCATCTGAAGCTTTCTTT.

The chain uses TRBV20-1 and TRBJ2-1; 8 bases map to TRBD2. After removal of 3 bases from V and 4 bases from J, the junction contained 8 bases not matched to a gene. This CDR3 region has 15 residues. Per germline, CDR1 DFQATT and CDR2 SNEGSKA (reference sequence). The CDR3 nucleotides are TGCAGTGCTAGTGCCAGCGGGAGTACGTACAATGAGCAGTTCTTC. It is translated as CSASASGSTYNEQFF.

The J gene is TRBJ2-6, the V gene TRBV28; D uncertain. V was shortened by 3 bases and J by 0 bases, with 6 bases between the two germline ends. The CDR3 is made up of 15 amino acids. Germline V lookup: CDR1 MDHEN, CDR2 SYDVKM. The CDR3 loop reads CASSLTGSGANVLTF. In DNA, the CDR3 is TGTGCCAGCAGTTTGACGGGCTCTGGGGCCAACGTCCTGACTTTC.

This clone was seen more than once but under ten times. V and J are TRBV19 and TRBJ2-3, with D perhaps matching TRBD2 (5 bases). This CDR3 contains 14 residues. Germline loops: CDR1 LNHDA, CDR2 SQIVND (reference sequence). V was trimmed by 10 bases and J by 2 bases, leaving 16 bases between them. CDR3 loop: CATLRRGATDTQYF. CDR3 DNA: TGTGCCACCTTACGCCGGGGTGCCACAGATACGCAGTATTTT.

The count of this clone is one. The V call is TRBV11-2, the J call TRBJ1-1, with TRBD1 matching 7 bases. Germline CDR1 reads SGHAT; CDR2 reads FQNNGV. The CDR3 sequence is 15 residues long. The ends lost 8 bases at V and 0 bases at J; junction bases unmatched: 9. The CDR3 reads CASERGRNMNTEAFF. The CDR3 coding sequence is TGTGCCAGCGAAAGGGGGCGGAACATGAACACTGAAGCTTTCTTT. Looking up the rest from reference TRBV11-2 and TRBJ1-1 gives the full variable domain: EAGVAQSPRYKIIEKRQSVAFWCNPISGHATLYWYQQILGQGPKLLIQFQNNGVVDDSQLPKDRFSAERLKGVDSTLKIQPAKLEDSAVYLCASERGRNMNTEAFFGQGTRLTVV.

The chain combines TRBV27 with TRBJ2-3; D is ambiguous. The CDR3 is 14 amino acids. V lost 3 bases to trimming and J lost 4 bases, with 11 bases between them. Germline V lookup: CDR1 MNHEY, CDR2 SMNVEV (reference sequence). DNA for the CDR3: TGTGCCAGCAGTTTCTTCAGGTGGGCAGATACGCAGTATTTT. Translated: CASSFFRWADTQYF.

The chain employs TRBV6-1 and TRBJ1-5; D uncertain. V was cut by 3 bases and J by 6 bases, with 9 bases left in between. CDR1 and CDR2 from the germline V gene are MNHNS and SASEGT. The CDR3 loop spans 13 amino acids. For the CDR3, the DNA is TGTGCCAGCAGTGACAGAGTAAGTCAGCCCCAGCATTTT. Its protein is CASSDRVSQPQHF.

This chain joins TRBV28 and TRBJ1-4; D call uncertain. This CDR3 has 15 amino acids. Germline V lookup: CDR1 MDHEN, CDR2 SYDVKM. Trimming removed 5 bases at V and 7 bases at J, with 17 bases between. The DNA for the CDR3 is TGTGCCAGCAGTCCCCGGTGGGCGTTGGGTGAAAAACTGTTTTTT. Translation: CASSPRWALGEKLFF.